This T cell receptor beta chain comes out of a study of beta chain features in type 1 diabetes. Findings and limits, study-wide: In patients and controls equally, PCR might favor templates that are shorter.

The CDR3 has 14 residues. Trimming removed 0 bases from V and 4 bases from J; junction bases left unmatched: 3. Germline V gene sequence: CDR1 GTSNPN, CDR2 SVGIG (reference sequence). Only one heparinised blood draw was taken per donor, and its volume averaged around 110 mL. This clone was detected only a few times. Its antigen remains unidentified. cDNA synthesis used the whole RNA isolate, giving expressed TCRB sequences. Here immunoSEQ multiplex PCR was the method, and the copy in TCRdb shows in-frame clones only, minus some. The sample carries 350,000 to 450,000 clones, roughly 16% recorded once. Material: naive CD4+ T cells from blood. The chain links TRBV30 to TRBJ2-5, with 9 bases that match TRBD2. The TCR was taken from a young woman in good health. Here the CDR3 DNA reads TGTGCCTGGAGTGTACTTAGCGGGGGAGAGACCCAGTACTTC. Translation gives CAWSVLSGGETQYF.